Below, 22 T cell receptor beta chains from the same sample are listed, as sequenced in a study of T cell changes during pregnancy in multiple sclerosis. Data came from immunoSEQ multiplex PCR; TCRdb stores just in-frame clones and leaves some out. The sample includes more than 40,000 clones, about 94% of them seen just once. Specimen: CD8+ T cells from peripheral blood mononuclear cells, collected in the first trimester of pregnancy. Receptor source: a female donor with multiple sclerosis, enrolled in a pregnancy study.

The J gene is TRBJ1-4, the V gene TRBV6-6; D is unclear. V was shortened by 2 bases and J by 0 bases, with 10 bases between the two germline ends. Looked up from germline, CDR1 is MNHNY and CDR2 is SVGAGI (reference sequence). The CDR3 sequence is 16 residues long. The CDR3 is CASSYGARSTNEKLFF. The CDR3 nucleotides read TGTGCCAGCAGTTACGGAGCGAGATCAACTAATGAAAAACTGTTTTTT.

DNA for the CDR3: TGTGCCAGCAGTCCCCGCCCAGGAGCGGGGGCTTACAATGAGCAGTTCTTC. Translation gives CASSPRPGAGAYNEQFF. V and J are TRBV28 and TRBJ2-1; 8 bases align to TRBD2. The V gene's germline CDR1 is MDHEN and CDR2 SYDVKM. The CDR3 spans 17 residues. With V trimmed by 5 bases and J by 4 bases, 13 bases remained unmatched.

The chain is built from TRBV2 and TRBJ2-6; D possibly corresponds to TRBD2 (5 bases). The V gene's germline CDR1 is SNHLY and CDR2 FYNNEI. V gave up 2 bases and J gave up 0 bases, with 14 bases separating them. CDR3 length: 18 residues. CDR3 sequence (DNA): TGTGCCAGCAGTGAATGGGTTGATGCGGGCTCTGGGGCCAACGTCCTGACTTTC. Residues: CASSEWVDAGSGANVLTF. Full variable domain (remainder filled in from reference TRBV2 and TRBJ2-6): EPEVTQTPSHQVTQMGQEVILRCVPISNHLYFYWYRQILGQKVEFLVSFYNNEISEKSEIFDDQFSVERPDGSNFTLKIRSTKLEDSAMYFCASSEWVDAGSGANVLTFGAGSRLTVL.

V gene TRBV6-6 combines with J gene TRBJ1-2; 9 bases are a match to TRBD1. J was trimmed by 5 bases and V by 7 bases; bases with no gene match: 5. Germline CDR1 is MNHNY and CDR2 is SVGAGI (reference sequence). The CDR3 totals 13 residues. The CDR3 region has the DNA TGTGCCAGCATACCGGGACAGGGATATGGCTACACCTTC. This gives the protein CASIPGQGYGYTF.

The chain links TRBV9 to TRBJ2-1, with TRBD2 identical over 7 bases. CDR1 is SGDLS and CDR2 is YYNGEE in the germline V gene. This CDR3 contains 14 residues. Losses at the gene ends were 7 bases for V and 7 bases for J; bases not matched to a gene: 11. The CDR3 here is CASGGERGGNEQFF. CDR3 coding DNA: TGTGCCAGCGGGGGGGAGCGGGGAGGTAATGAGCAGTTCTTC.

The V and J genes are TRBV4-1 and TRBJ2-1; 10 nucleotides agree with TRBD2. This CDR3 is built from 17 residues. Germline V gene sequence: CDR1 MGHRA, CDR2 YSYEKL. V shed 2 bases, J shed 3 bases, and the junction held 7 bases outside the gene matches. The CDR3 coding sequence is TGCGCCAGCAGCCAACCTAGCGGGGGAATACTCTACAATGAGCAGTTCTTC. It translates to CASSQPSGGILYNEQFF.

The chain uses TRBV11-2 and TRBJ1-4; TRBD1 agrees at 9 bases. Germline V lookup: CDR1 SGHAT, CDR2 FQNNGV. J was trimmed by 5 bases and V by 4 bases; bases with no gene match: 5. This CDR3 is built from 15 residues. The CDR3 loop reads CASSSGTGINEKLFF. CDR3 nucleotides: TGTGCCAGCAGCTCCGGGACAGGGATAAATGAAAAACTGTTTTTT.

The chain recombines TRBV7-9 with TRBJ2-2; 8 bases match TRBD1. The CDR3 has 15 residues. Trimming removed 5 bases from V and 3 bases from J; junction bases left unmatched: 5. In germline, CDR1 is SEHNR, CDR2 FQNEAQ (reference sequence). As DNA, the CDR3 is TGTGCCAGCAGCGGACAGGGATTCGACACCGGGGAGCTGTTTTTT. This translates into CASSGQGFDTGELFF.

The chain couples TRBV27 to TRBJ2-7; the match to TRBD1 covers 8 bases. The V and J ends lost 3 bases and 2 bases, in that order; junction bases with no gene match: 6. The CDR3 extends over 15 amino acids. Germline lookup yields CDR1 MNHEY and CDR2 SMNVEV (reference sequence). CDR3 bases: TGTGCCAGCAGTTTCGATGGACAGGGACCCTACGAGCAGTACTTC. Amino acids: CASSFDGQGPYEQYF.

This clone was counted between two and nine times. The chain uses TRBV5-1 and TRBJ2-7; a weak D match, TRBD1 (5 bases). Germline CDR1 is SGHRS and CDR2 is YFSETQ. The CDR3 runs to 12 residues. V dropped 1 base and J dropped 7 bases, with 9 bases sitting between them. CDR3 in DNA: TGCGCCAGCAGCTTGACCCCAGGGGAGCAGTACTTC. This codes for CASSLTPGEQYF.

The chain combines TRBV4-1 with TRBJ1-2; D possibly corresponds to TRBD1 (6 bases). Germline V CDR1 and CDR2: MGHRA, YSYEKL. V lost 1 base and J lost 4, with 13 bases in between. This CDR3 spans 15 amino acids. The CDR3 region has the DNA TGCGCCAGCAGCCAAGCGACGGGGGGCTTCTATGGCTACACCTTC. Translating it yields CASSQATGGFYGYTF.

V and J are TRBV19 and TRBJ1-1; D perhaps matches TRBD1 (5 bases). Germline lookup yields CDR1 LNHDA and CDR2 SQIVND (reference sequence). The CDR3 covers 12 residues. V was trimmed by 2 bases and J by 6 bases, leaving 7 bases between them. Written as DNA, the CDR3 is TGTGCCAGTAGTATACGGGGGGCTGAAGCTTTCTTT. Translating it yields CASSIRGAEAFF.

The chain joins TRBV18 to TRBJ1-5; 11 bases line up with TRBD1. With V trimmed by 0 bases and J by 3 bases, 1 base remained unmatched. The CDR3 contains 16 residues. Germline V gene sequence: CDR1 KGHSH, CDR2 LQKENI. The CDR3 loop is CASSPPGQGANQPQHF. The CDR3 DNA reads TGTGCCAGCTCACCACCCGGACAGGGGGCCAATCAGCCCCAGCATTTT.

V gene TRBV7-3 combines with J gene TRBJ2-4; 7 bases align to TRBD1. Per the germline V gene, CDR1 is SGHTA and CDR2 is FQGTGA. V was pared by 3 bases and J by 7 bases, with 6 bases of the junction left unmatched. There are 14 residues in the CDR3. CDR3 protein: CASSFPDRDNIQYF. CDR3 in DNA: TGTGCCAGCAGCTTCCCCGACAGGGACAACATTCAGTACTTC.

The chain joins TRBV7-8 to TRBJ1-5; possible D gene TRBD1, 5 bases. The V gene's germline CDR1 is SGHVS and CDR2 FQNEAQ. The CDR3 is 15 amino acids. V gave up 1 base and J gave up 4 bases, with 11 bases separating them. For the CDR3, the DNA is TGTGCCAGCAGCTTAGTTGGAGGGGCAAATCAGCCCCAGCATTTT. It codes for CASSLVGGANQPQHF.

The chain employs TRBV18 and TRBJ2-1; a weak D match, TRBD1 (5 bases). The CDR3 is made up of 16 amino acids. The germline V gene has CDR1 KGHSH and CDR2 LQKENI. V lost 3 bases and J 5 bases, leaving 17 bases between the germline ends. This CDR3 is CASSPPGRFHDNEQFF. CDR3 nucleotides: TGTGCCAGCTCACCCCCAGGGCGGTTTCACGACAATGAGCAGTTCTTC.

This rearrangement joins TRBV6-5 to TRBJ2-5; D is possibly TRBD1 (6 bases). The CDR3 spans 13 residues. The ends were cut back, 9 bases at V and 1 base at J, with 12 bases in the middle. Germline V gene data show CDR1 as MNHEY and CDR2 as SVGAGI. DNA for the CDR3: TGTGCCAGACGAGGGACACTCCAAGAGACCCAGTACTTC. The encoded protein is CARRGTLQETQYF.

This clone has a handful of counts. The J gene is TRBJ1-1, the V gene TRBV25-1; D unclear. Germline V gene lookup returns CDR1 MGHDK and CDR2 SYGVNS. Trimming left V 4 bases short and J 0 bases short, with 6 bases between. This CDR3 spans 13 amino acids. The CDR3 coding sequence is TGTGCCAGCAGTGTTCAGGTGAACACTGAAGCTTTCTTT. Its translation is CASSVQVNTEAFF.

For the CDR3, the DNA is TGTGCCAGCAGCCAAGATCGGGAAGGGGGCGGCGGGGAGCTGTTTTTT. Translation gives CASSQDREGGGGELFF. The chain uses TRBV4-2 and TRBJ2-2; 7 positions agree with TRBD1. V lost 0 bases, J lost 7 bases, and 8 bases stayed unmatched. Germline values: CDR1 LGHNA, CDR2 YNFKEQ. The CDR3 has 16 amino acids.

J is TRBJ2-1 and V is TRBV5-1, with TRBD2 matching 9 bases. Germline lookup yields CDR1 SGHRS and CDR2 YFSETQ. The CDR3 consists of 15 residues. Trimming cost V 4 bases and J 3 bases; bases outside gene matches: 5. CDR3 in amino acids: CASSPSGEGYNEQFF. The CDR3 coding sequence is TGCGCCAGCAGCCCTAGCGGGGAGGGCTACAATGAGCAGTTCTTC.

The chain links TRBV19 to TRBJ2-3; the match to TRBD1 covers 7 bases. The J segment lost 3 bases and the V segment lost 1 base, leaving 4 bases of the junction unmatched. The germline V gene has CDR1 LNHDA and CDR2 SQIVND (reference sequence). This CDR3 is built from 15 residues. Here the CDR3 reads CASSIALRGTDTQYF. The CDR3 coding sequence is TGTGCCAGTAGTATAGCGCTCAGGGGGACAGATACGCAGTATTTT.

This chain joins TRBV6-4 and TRBJ2-1; 11 bases match TRBD2. CDR3 size: 14 residues. J lost 6 bases, V lost 2 bases, and 0 bases had no gene match. Germline CDR1 reads MRHNA; CDR2 reads SNTAGT. The CDR3 DNA is TGTGCCAGCAGTGACGGGACTAGCGGCAATGAGCAGTTCTTC. Translating it yields CASSDGTSGNEQFF.